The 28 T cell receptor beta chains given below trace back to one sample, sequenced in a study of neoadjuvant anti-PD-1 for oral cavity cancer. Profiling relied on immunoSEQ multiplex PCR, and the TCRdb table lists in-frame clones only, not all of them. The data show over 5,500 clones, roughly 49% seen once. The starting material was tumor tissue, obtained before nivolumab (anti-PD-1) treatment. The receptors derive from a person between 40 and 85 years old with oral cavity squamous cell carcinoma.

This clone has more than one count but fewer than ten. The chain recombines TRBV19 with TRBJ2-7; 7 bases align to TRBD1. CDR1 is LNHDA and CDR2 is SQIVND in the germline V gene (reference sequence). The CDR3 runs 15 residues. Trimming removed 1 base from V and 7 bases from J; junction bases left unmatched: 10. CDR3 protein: CASSIVPGQELEQYF. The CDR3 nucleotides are TGTGCCAGTAGTATAGTCCCCGGACAGGAGCTGGAGCAGTACTTC.

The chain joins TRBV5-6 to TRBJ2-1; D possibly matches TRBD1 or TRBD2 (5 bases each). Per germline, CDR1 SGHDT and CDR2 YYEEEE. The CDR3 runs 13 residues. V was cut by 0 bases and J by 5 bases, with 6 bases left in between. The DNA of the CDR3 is TGTGCCAGCAGCTTGGGGGACCACAATGAGCAGTTCTTC. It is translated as CASSLGDHNEQFF.

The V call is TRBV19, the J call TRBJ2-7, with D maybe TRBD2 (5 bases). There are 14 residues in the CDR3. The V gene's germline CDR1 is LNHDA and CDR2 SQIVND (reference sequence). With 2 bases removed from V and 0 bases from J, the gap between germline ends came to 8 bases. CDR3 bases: TGTGCCAGTAGTATACGCGGGCCCTCCTACGAGCAGTACTTC. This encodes CASSIRGPSYEQYF.

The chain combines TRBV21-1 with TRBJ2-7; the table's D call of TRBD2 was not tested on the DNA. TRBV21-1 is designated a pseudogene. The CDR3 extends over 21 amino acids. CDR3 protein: CASSYRDRGIFTRGRAYEQYF. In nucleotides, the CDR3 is TGTGCCAGCAGCTACCGGGACAGGGGCATTTTTACTCGCGGGAGGGCCTACGAGCAGTACTTC.

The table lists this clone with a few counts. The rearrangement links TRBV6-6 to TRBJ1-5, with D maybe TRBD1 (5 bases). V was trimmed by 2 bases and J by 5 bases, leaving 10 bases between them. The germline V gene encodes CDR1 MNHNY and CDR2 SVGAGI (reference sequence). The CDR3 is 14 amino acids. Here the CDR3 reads CASSYRGGDQPQHF. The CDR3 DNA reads TGTGCCAGCAGTTACCGAGGAGGGGATCAGCCCCAGCATTTT.

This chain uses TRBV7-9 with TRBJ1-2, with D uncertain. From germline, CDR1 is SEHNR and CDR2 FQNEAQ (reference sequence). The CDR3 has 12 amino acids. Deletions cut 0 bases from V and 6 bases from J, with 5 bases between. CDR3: CASSLAIDGYTF. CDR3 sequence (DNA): TGTGCCAGCAGCTTAGCAATCGATGGCTACACCTTC.

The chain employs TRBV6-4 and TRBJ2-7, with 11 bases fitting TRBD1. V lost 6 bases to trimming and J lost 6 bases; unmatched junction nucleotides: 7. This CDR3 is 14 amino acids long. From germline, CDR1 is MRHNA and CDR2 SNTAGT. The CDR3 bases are TGTGCCAGCAGCCGAGGGACAGGGGGGGCCGAGCAGTACTTC. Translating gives CASSRGTGGAEQYF.

The CDR3 DNA follows: TGTGCCAGCAGCCTACATGGTTGCTCACAAAGTCGGGCCAACGTCCTGACTTTC. Translation: CASSLHGCSQSRANVLTF. The chain recombines TRBV7-9 with TRBJ2-6; D is unclear. CDR3 length: 18 amino acids. Germline V gene lookup returns CDR1 SEHNR and CDR2 FQNEAQ (reference sequence). Trimming pared 5 bases from V and 5 bases from J, leaving 22 bases between.

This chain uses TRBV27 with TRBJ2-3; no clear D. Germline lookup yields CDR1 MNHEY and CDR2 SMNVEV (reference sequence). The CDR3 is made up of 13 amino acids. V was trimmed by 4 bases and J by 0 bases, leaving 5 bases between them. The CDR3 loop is CASSWASTDTQYF. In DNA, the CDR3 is TGTGCCAGCAGTTGGGCTAGCACAGATACGCAGTATTTT.

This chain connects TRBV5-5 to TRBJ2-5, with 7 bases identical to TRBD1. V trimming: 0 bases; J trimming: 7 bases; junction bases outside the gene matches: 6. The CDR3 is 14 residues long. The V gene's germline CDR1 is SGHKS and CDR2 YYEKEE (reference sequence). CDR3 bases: TGTGCCAGCAGCTTGGCAGGACAGGTTGGGACCCAGTACTTC. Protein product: CASSLAGQVGTQYF.

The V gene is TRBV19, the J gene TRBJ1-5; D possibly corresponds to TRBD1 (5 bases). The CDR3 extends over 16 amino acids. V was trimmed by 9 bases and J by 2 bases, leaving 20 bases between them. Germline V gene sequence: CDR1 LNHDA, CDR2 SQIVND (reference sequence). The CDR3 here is CASRIGGISGNQPQHF. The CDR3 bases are TGTGCCAGCAGAATCGGGGGGATCTCGGGCAATCAGCCCCAGCATTTT.

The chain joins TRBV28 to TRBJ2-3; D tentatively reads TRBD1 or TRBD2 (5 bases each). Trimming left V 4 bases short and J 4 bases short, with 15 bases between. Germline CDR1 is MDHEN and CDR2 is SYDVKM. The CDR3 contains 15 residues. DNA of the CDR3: TGTGCCAGCAGTTCCCCGGGACCGGCCCCAGATACGCAGTATTTT. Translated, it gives CASSSPGPAPDTQYF.

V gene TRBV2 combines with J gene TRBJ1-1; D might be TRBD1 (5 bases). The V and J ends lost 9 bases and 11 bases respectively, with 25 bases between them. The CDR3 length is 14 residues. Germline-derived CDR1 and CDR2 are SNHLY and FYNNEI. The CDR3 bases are TGTGCCAGTCAACAGGACGGCTTGCGCCCGGCGGCTTTCTTT. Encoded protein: CASQQDGLRPAAFF.

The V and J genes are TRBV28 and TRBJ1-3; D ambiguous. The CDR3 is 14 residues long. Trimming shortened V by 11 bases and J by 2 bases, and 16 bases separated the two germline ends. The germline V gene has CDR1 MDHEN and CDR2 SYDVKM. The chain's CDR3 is CAVPSPSAGNTIYF. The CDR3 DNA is TGTGCCGTGCCCTCACCGTCAGCTGGAAACACCATATATTTT.

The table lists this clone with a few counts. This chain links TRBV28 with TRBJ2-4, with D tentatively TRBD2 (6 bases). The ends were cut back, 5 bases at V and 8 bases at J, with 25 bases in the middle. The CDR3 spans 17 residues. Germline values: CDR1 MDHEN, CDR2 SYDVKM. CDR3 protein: CASSPAGRRLDRDIQYF. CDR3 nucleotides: TGTGCCAGCAGTCCTGCGGGAAGAAGACTAGACCGGGACATTCAGTACTTC.

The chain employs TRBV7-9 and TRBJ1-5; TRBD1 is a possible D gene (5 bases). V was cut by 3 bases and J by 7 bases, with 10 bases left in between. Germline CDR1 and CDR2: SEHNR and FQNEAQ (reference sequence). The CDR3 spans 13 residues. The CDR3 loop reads CASSLTGAQPQHF. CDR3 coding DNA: TGTGCCAGCAGCTTGACCGGGGCGCAGCCCCAGCATTTT.

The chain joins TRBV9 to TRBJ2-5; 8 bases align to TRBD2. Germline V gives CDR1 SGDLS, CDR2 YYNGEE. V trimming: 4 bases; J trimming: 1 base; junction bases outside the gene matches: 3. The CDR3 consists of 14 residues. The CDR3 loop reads CASSLGLAQETQYF. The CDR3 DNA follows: TGTGCCAGCAGCCTTGGACTAGCCCAAGAGACCCAGTACTTC.

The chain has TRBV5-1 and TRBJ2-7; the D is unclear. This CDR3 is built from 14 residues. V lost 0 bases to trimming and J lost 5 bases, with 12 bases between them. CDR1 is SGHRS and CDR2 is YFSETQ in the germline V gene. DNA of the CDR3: TGCGCCAGCAGCTTGGAACTATCTTACCACGAGCAGTACTTC. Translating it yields CASSLELSYHEQYF. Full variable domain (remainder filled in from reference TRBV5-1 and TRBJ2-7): KAGVTQTPRYLIKTRGQQVTLSCSPISGHRSVSWYQQTPGQGLQFLFEYFSETQRNKGNFPGRFSGRQFSNSRSEMNVSTLELGDSALYLCASSLELSYHEQYFGPGTRLTVT.

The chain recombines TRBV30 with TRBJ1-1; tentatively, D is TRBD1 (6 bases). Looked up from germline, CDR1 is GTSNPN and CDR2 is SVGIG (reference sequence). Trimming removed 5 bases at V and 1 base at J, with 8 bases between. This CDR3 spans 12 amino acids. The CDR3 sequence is CAWGQRNTEAFF. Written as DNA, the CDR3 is TGTGCCTGGGGACAGCGGAACACTGAAGCTTTCTTT.

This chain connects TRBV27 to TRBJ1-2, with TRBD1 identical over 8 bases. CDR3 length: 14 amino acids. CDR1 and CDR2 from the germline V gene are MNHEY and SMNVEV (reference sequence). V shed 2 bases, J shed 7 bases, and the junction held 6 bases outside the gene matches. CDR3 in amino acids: CASSLAGGAGGYTF. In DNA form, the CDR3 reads TGTGCCAGCAGTTTAGCAGGGGGCGCCGGTGGCTACACCTTC.

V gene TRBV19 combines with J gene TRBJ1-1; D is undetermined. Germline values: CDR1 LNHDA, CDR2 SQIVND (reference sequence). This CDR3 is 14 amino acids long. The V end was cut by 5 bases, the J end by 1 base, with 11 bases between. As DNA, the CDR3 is TGTGCCAGTAGTCCCACGACCCGGAACACTGAAGCTTTCTTT. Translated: CASSPTTRNTEAFF.

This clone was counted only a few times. In DNA form, the CDR3 reads TGTGCCAGCAGCTTGGACGGGAGTAACAATGAGCAGTTCTTC. It specifies CASSLDGSNNEQFF. The chain combines TRBV5-4 with TRBJ2-1; D possibly corresponds to TRBD2 (6 bases). Germline V lookup: CDR1 SGHNT, CDR2 YYREEE (reference sequence). CDR3 length equals 14 residues. V lost 0 bases, J lost 5 bases, and 9 bases lay in between.

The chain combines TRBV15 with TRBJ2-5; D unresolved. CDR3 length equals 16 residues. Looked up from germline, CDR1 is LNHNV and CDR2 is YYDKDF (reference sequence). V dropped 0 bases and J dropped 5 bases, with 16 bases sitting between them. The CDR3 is CATSRDLNGGGETQYF. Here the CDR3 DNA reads TGTGCCACCAGCAGAGATCTTAACGGTGGTGGGGAGACCCAGTACTTC.

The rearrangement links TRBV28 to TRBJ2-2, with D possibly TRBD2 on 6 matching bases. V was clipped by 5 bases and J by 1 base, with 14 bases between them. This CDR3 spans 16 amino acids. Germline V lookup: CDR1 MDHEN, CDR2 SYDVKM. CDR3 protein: CASSLGLLQNTGELFF. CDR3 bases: TGTGCCAGCAGTCTGGGACTCTTACAGAACACCGGGGAGCTGTTTTTT.

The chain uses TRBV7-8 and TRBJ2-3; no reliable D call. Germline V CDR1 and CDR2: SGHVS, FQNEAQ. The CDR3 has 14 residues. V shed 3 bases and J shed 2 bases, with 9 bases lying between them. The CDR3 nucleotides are TGTGCCAGCAGCTTGGGCCTTAACACAGATACGCAGTATTTT. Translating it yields CASSLGLNTDTQYF.

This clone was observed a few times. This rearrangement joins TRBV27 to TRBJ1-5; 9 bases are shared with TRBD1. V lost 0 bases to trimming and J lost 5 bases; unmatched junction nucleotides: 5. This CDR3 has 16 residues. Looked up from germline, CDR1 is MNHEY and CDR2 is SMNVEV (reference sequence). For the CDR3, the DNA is TGTGCCAGCAGTTTATCGAGGGGACAGGGTCATCAGCCCCAGCATTTT. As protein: CASSLSRGQGHQPQHF.

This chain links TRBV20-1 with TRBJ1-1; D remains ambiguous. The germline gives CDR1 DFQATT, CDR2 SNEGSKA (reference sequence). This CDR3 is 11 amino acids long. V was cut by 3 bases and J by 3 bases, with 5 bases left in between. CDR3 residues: CSARRDTEAFF. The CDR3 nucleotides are TGCAGTGCTAGGAGGGACACTGAAGCTTTCTTT.

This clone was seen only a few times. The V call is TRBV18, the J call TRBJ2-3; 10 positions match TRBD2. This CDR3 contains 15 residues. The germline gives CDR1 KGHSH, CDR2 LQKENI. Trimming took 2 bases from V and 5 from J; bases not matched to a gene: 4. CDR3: CASSPSGRAGDTQYF. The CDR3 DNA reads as TGTGCCAGCTCACCAAGCGGGAGGGCCGGAGATACGCAGTATTTT.